The 17 T cell receptor beta chains below were found in one sample sequenced in a study of cytomegalovirus exposure and HLA in healthy donors (dated by TCRdb to 2016 to 2017). Libraries were prepared through the immunoSEQ multiplex PCR assay. A mixture of 60 forward primers for TCR Vbeta segments and 13 reverse primers for TCR Jbeta segments was used in the multiplex PCR. Not all clones reach the TCRdb copy of this immuneACCESS table, which keeps in-frame sequences only. Checked studies attribute under half of the gap to unresolved V genes and leave the rest unexplained. This sample lists about 57,000 clones; 65% to 80% were detected once. In total, the top ten clones hold just under 3% of the sample. The sequencing input was PBMCs. These receptors all come from a woman aged 25 to 39 in good health and CMV-seronegative.

This chain joins TRBV28 and TRBJ1-4; TRBD1 might be the D (5 bases). This CDR3 comprises 14 residues. The V gene lost 5 bases and the J gene lost 4 bases, with 11 bases spanning the gap. CDR1 and CDR2 from the germline V gene are MDHEN and SYDVKM. Written as DNA, the CDR3 is TGTGCCAGCAGTCGGGGGGGTCTTAATGAAAAACTGTTTTTT. Translation: CASSRGGLNEKLFF.

The chain recombines TRBV6-1 with TRBJ2-3, with D unclear. CDR1 is MNHNS, CDR2 SASEGT, per germline. There are 12 residues in the CDR3. Trimming stripped 4 bases from V and 7 bases from J, with 9 bases between. CDR3 DNA: TGTGCCAGCAGTGCCGGGTTACATACGCAGTATTTT. Its translation: CASSAGLHTQYF.

The chain combines TRBV2 with TRBJ2-2; possibly TRBD1 for D (5 bases). The CDR3 contains 15 residues. CDR1 is SNHLY, CDR2 FYNNEI, per germline. V shed 4 bases and J shed 0 bases, with 9 bases lying between them. CDR3 DNA: TGTGCCAGCAGTGGACAGTATTCGAACACCGGGGAGCTGTTTTTT. Amino acids: CASSGQYSNTGELFF.

The V call is TRBV5-1, the J call TRBJ1-3; D remains ambiguous. CDR3 length: 15 residues. CDR1 SGHRS and CDR2 YFSETQ come from the germline V gene. V lost 1 base and J lost 0, with 8 bases in between. CDR3 protein: CASSLYESSGNTIYF. The CDR3 nucleotides read TGCGCCAGCAGCTTGTATGAGAGCTCTGGAAACACCATATATTTT.

This clone was seen a few times. The CDR3 loop reads CASGPGDSMNQPQHF. DNA for the CDR3: TGTGCTAGTGGGCCGGGGGACAGCATGAATCAGCCCCAGCATTTT. The genes are TRBV12-5 and TRBJ1-5, with 7 bases identical to TRBD1. The CDR3 spans 15 residues. Germline-derived CDR1 and CDR2 are LGHNT and FRNRAP. After removal of 6 bases from V and 4 bases from J, the junction contained 9 bases not matched to a gene.

CDR3 residues: CASSFNTGSGTEAFF. CDR3 nucleotide sequence: TGCGCCAGCAGCTTTAATACAGGGTCAGGCACTGAAGCTTTCTTT. The chain couples TRBV5-1 to TRBJ1-1; D may be TRBD1 (6 bases). Germline values: CDR1 SGHRS, CDR2 YFSETQ. V dropped 2 bases and J dropped 4 bases, with 15 bases sitting between them. The CDR3 runs to 15 residues.

The chain uses TRBV6-6 and TRBJ2-7; maybe TRBD2 (6 bases). The CDR3 contains 14 residues. Germline CDR1 MNHNY, CDR2 SVGAGI (reference sequence). With 8 bases removed from V and 3 bases from J, the gap between germline ends came to 17 bases. The CDR3 reads CASSEPGLSYEQYV. CDR3 sequence (DNA): TGTGCCAGCTCGGAGCCGGGACTGAGCTACGAGCAGTACGTC.

The V and J genes are TRBV7-2 and TRBJ2-5; no clear D. The germline V gene encodes CDR1 SGHTA and CDR2 FQGNSA. CDR3 length: 11 residues. V shed 1 base and J shed 7 bases, with 4 bases lying between them. This CDR3 reads CASSLGGTQYF. The CDR3, as DNA: TGTGCCAGCAGCTTAGGAGGGACCCAGTACTTC.

V gene TRBV5-6 combines with J gene TRBJ1-2; possible D gene TRBD1, 5 bases. In germline, CDR1 is SGHDT, CDR2 YYEEEE. The germline V and J ends were trimmed by 0 bases and 7 bases, with 16 bases remaining between them. There are 15 residues in the CDR3. For the CDR3, the DNA is TGTGCCAGCAGCTTGGAAGCAGGCGGGGCGTCTGGCTACACCTTC. Translated, it gives CASSLEAGGASGYTF.

The gene calls are TRBV4-3 and TRBJ1-4; no reliable D call. Germline values: CDR1 LGHNA, CDR2 YSLEER. Trimming stripped 1 base from V and 0 bases from J, with 15 bases between. This CDR3 comprises 18 residues. The CDR3, as DNA: TGCGCCAGCAGCCAAGCGTCGGGAGGTTTTGCAACTAATGAAAAACTGTTTTTT. This gives the protein CASSQASGGFATNEKLFF.

The chain carries TRBV18 and TRBJ2-7; 12 nucleotides align to TRBD1. Germline V gene data show CDR1 as KGHSH and CDR2 as LQKENI. The J segment lost 2 bases and the V segment lost 4 bases, leaving 3 bases of the junction unmatched. The CDR3 consists of 15 residues. The CDR3 nucleotides are TGTGCCAGCTCACACCGGGACAGGGGGCCCTACGAGCAGTACGTC. Protein sequence: CASSHRDRGPYEQYV.

The rearrangement uses TRBV5-4 and TRBJ1-1, with D maybe TRBD1 (6 bases). From germline, CDR1 is SGHNT and CDR2 YYREEE (reference sequence). The CDR3 has 14 residues. Deletions cut 7 bases from V and 3 bases from J, with 16 bases between. The CDR3, as DNA: TGTGCCAGCGGCGTGTTGGGGGCCCACACTGAAGCTTTCTTT. Amino acid sequence: CASGVLGAHTEAFF. The whole variable domain, remainder taken from reference TRBV5-4 and TRBJ1-1, is ETGVTQSPTHLIKTRGQQVTLRCSSQSGHNTVSWYQQALGQGPQFIFQYYREEENGRGNFPPRFSGLQFPNYSSELNVNALELDDSALYLCASGVLGAHTEAFFGQGTRLTVV.

J is TRBJ1-1 and V is TRBV2; 10 nucleotides line up with TRBD1. The CDR3 length is 14 residues. The V and J ends lost 6 bases and 4 bases, in that order; junction bases with no gene match: 5. Germline V CDR1 and CDR2: SNHLY, FYNNEI. The CDR3, as DNA: TGTGCCAGCAGAACGGGACAGGGGACCACTGAAGCTTTCTTT. Its translation is CASRTGQGTTEAFF.

The J gene is TRBJ1-1, the V gene TRBV30, with D possibly being TRBD1 (6 bases). Germline values: CDR1 GTSNPN, CDR2 SVGIG (reference sequence). Deletions cut 4 bases from V and 5 bases from J, with 17 bases between. The CDR3 has 14 amino acids. CDR3: CAWTGGGRRTEAFF. The CDR3, as DNA: TGTGCCTGGACCGGCGGGGGGCGCAGAACTGAAGCTTTCTTT.

The chain has TRBV2 and TRBJ2-5; 11 bases map to TRBD2. The CDR3 runs 15 residues. V trimming: 8 bases; J trimming: 0 bases; junction bases outside the gene matches: 5. The germline V gene has CDR1 SNHLY and CDR2 FYNNEI. The CDR3 DNA reads as TGTGCCAGCGGATTAGCGGGGGGGTACCAAGAGACCCAGTACTTC. Amino acids: CASGLAGGYQETQYF.

The CDR3 nucleotides read TGTGCCAGCAGTCCACAGGGAGATCAGCCCCAGCATTTT. Translating it yields CASSPQGDQPQHF. The genes are TRBV7-2 and TRBJ1-5; a weak D match, TRBD1 (6 bases). Between the trimmed V and J ends, which lost 6 bases and 5 bases, there was a span of 11 bases. The CDR3 extends over 13 amino acids. The germline CDR1 and CDR2 sequences are SGHTA and FQGNSA.

CDR3 loop: CASSHGRRTEAFF. The CDR3 DNA reads as TGTGCCAGCTCCCACGGGAGGCGCACTGAAGCTTTCTTT. The chain is built from TRBV9 and TRBJ1-1; D gene uncertain. The V gene lost 7 bases and the J gene lost 4 bases, with 14 bases spanning the gap. Per the germline V gene, CDR1 is SGDLS and CDR2 is YYNGEE. The CDR3 is 13 residues long.